Listed below are T cell receptor beta chains from one sample, sequenced in a study of response to subunit inactivated influenza vaccine. From the RT-PCR reads, TCRdb called clonotypes with MiXCR, one entry per CDR3 protein. Of 630,000 or so distinct CDR3 sequences listed, around 16% are singletons. Sequenced material: PBMCs from blood, taken 11 to 12 days after vaccination. These TCRs come from a man aged 50-60 years who received an inactivated influenza vaccine. Both conserved end residues are part of each CDR3. Fields, in order: CDR3 length, D gene, clone size, J gene, V gene, CDR3 DNA, CDR3 protein. D genes are given only for firm matches. Clone size is not always given. Where it is, it says once, few, many or a class for expanded clones.

14 | - | - | TRBJ2-3 | TRBV11-2 | TGTGCCAGCGCCCGGGACACTGGCACAGATACGCAGTATTTT | CASARDTGTDTQYF
14 | - | - | TRBJ2-2 | TRBV18 | TGTGCCAGCTCACCACCGACACGGACCGGGGAGCTGTTTTTT | CASSPPTRTGELFF
14 | - | few | TRBJ2-1 | TRBV7-9 | TGTGCCAGCAGCTTGCGTACCACATACAATGAGCAGTTCTTC | CASSLRTTYNEQFF
14 | - | - | TRBJ2-3 | TRBV6-1 | TGTGCCAGCAGCCCCGAGGGATGGGGGGATACGCAGTATTTT | CASSPEGWGDTQYF
14 | TRBD2 | - | TRBJ2-2 | TRBV19 | TGTGCCAGTAAGCGGGGGATCGGGACCGGGGAGCTGTTTTTT | CASKRGIGTGELFF
12 | - | - | TRBJ2-5 | TRBV20-1 | TGCAGTGCCGGAAAGGGGCAAGAGACCCAGTACTTC | CSAGKGQETQYF
13 | TRBD2 | many | TRBJ2-3 | TRBV28 | TGTGCCAGCGAGCGGGAGCCGACAAATACGCAGTATTTT | CASEREPTNTQYF
15 | - | - | TRBJ2-7 | TRBV7-9 | TGTGCCAGCAGCGCCCAGGACCTTAGCTCCTACGAGCAGTACTTC | CASSAQDLSSYEQYF
15 | - | few | TRBJ1-1 | TRBV7-3 | TGTGCCAGCAGCTTAGGGGCAGGGGTGAACACTGAAGCTTTCTTT | CASSLGAGVNTEAFF
16 | - | few | TRBJ2-1 | TRBV15 | TGTGCCACCAGCAGAGGCGGGACTGACTCCTACAATGAGCAGTTCTTC | CATSRGGTDSYNEQFF
13 | - | many | TRBJ2-6 | TRBV29-1 | TGCAGCGTCGGGTACTCTGGGGCCAACGTCCTGACTTTC | CSVGYSGANVLTF
16 | TRBD2 | few | TRBJ2-3 | TRBV20-1 | TGCAGTGCTGACCCTCGACTAGCGGGGGGGATGGGTACGCAGTATTTT | CSADPRLAGGMGTQYF
12 | - | - | TRBJ2-7 | TRBV29-1 | TGCAGCGTTGCTAAAGGGTTTCACGAGCAGTACTTC | CSVAKGFHEQYF
16 | - | - | TRBJ2-5 | TRBV20-1 | TGCAGTGCTAGAGATCCCGGCAGGGGGGGCCAAGAGACCCAGTACTTC | CSARDPGRGGQETQYF
15 | - | few | TRBJ2-3 | TRBV7-8 | TGTGCCAGCAGCTTTAGGGGGGCGTTTCCAGATACGCAGTATTTT | CASSFRGAFPDTQYF
16 | - | - | TRBJ2-2 | TRBV6-2/TRBV6-3 | TGTGCCAGCAGCCTCGGACAGTCCGGGGTACCCGGGGAGCTGTTTTTT | CASSLGQSGVPGELFF
14 | - | few | TRBJ1-2 | TRBV6-2/TRBV6-3 | TGTGCCAGCAGGCCGGGCGGGGCCAACTATGGCTACACCTTC | CASRPGGANYGYTF
16 | TRBD2 | few | TRBJ2-7 | TRBV7-9 | TGTGCCAGCAGCCAGGGACTAGCGGGGGCCTCCTACGAGCAGTACTTC | CASSQGLAGASYEQYF
13 | TRBD2 | many | TRBJ2-1 | TRBV6-5 | TGTGCCAGCAGTCGCGGGGGGTACAATGAGCAGTTCTTC | CASSRGGYNEQFF
13 | - | - | TRBJ2-2 | TRBV10-3 | TGTGCCATCCGGACGGAGAACACCGGGGAGCTGTTTTTT | CAIRTENTGELFF
17 | TRBD2 | - | TRBJ2-7 | TRBV9 | TGTGCCAGCAGCGCCGGACTAGCGGGCGGGATCTCCTACGAGCAGTACTTC | CASSAGLAGGISYEQYF
16 | TRBD1 | - | TRBJ1-3 | TRBV20-1 | TGCAGTGCTAGAGACCGACGACAGGGTGACGGAAACACCATATATTTT | CSARDRRQGDGNTIYF
17 | - | - | TRBJ2-5 | TRBV4-3 | TGCGCCAGCAGCCCCCTTCCCACCTTCTGGCAGAACCCCCGCAACCACTTC | CASSPLPTFWQNPRNHF
13 | - | many | TRBJ1-5 | TRBV12-3/TRBV12-4 | TGTGCCAGCAGTGTCGGGGCAAGGCAGCCCCAGCATTTT | CASSVGARQPQHF
14 | - | few | TRBJ1-4 | TRBV4-3 | TGCGCCAGCAGCCAAGAACAGGCTATTGAAAAACTGTTTTTT | CASSQEQAIEKLFF
15 | - | - | TRBJ2-5 | TRBV5-1 | TGCGCCAGCAGCACCGTGACTAGGCGTTTAGAGACCCAGTACTTC | CASSTVTRRLETQYF
15 | - | many | TRBJ2-1 | TRBV12-3/TRBV12-4 | TGTGCCAGCAGTTTCGGTGACAGCTCCTACAATGAGCAGTTCTTC | CASSFGDSSYNEQFF
15 | TRBD1 | - | TRBJ1-4 | TRBV5-1 | TGCGCCAGCAGCTCTCCAGGGGGGTCTAATGAAAAACTGTTTTTT | CASSSPGGSNEKLFF
13 | - | many | TRBJ2-3 | TRBV12-3/TRBV12-4 | TGTGCCAGCAGTTCACCAGCGGCAGATACGCAGTATTTT | CASSSPAADTQYF
13 | - | - | TRBJ1-3 | TRBV2 | TGTGGAGGCAGAGCCTTCTCTGGAAACACCATATATTTT | CGGRAFSGNTIYF
13 | - | - | TRBJ2-7 | TRBV5-1 | TGCGCCAGCAGCCCGGCACCCGACTACGAGCAGTACTTC | CASSPAPDYEQYF
18 | TRBD2 | few | TRBJ2-3 | TRBV6-1 | TGTGCCAGCAGTAATTCTGGGACTAGCGGGAGTCGGACAGATACGCAGTATTTT | CASSNSGTSGSRTDTQYF
14 | - | few | TRBJ2-2 | TRBV7-2 | TGTGCCAGCAGCCCAATTGAGAGCACCGGGGAGCTGTTTTTT | CASSPIESTGELFF
15 | TRBD1 | few | TRBJ2-7 | TRBV12-3/TRBV12-4 | TGTGCCAGCAGTTTCGGGGACAGGGAGGGAGACGAGCAGTACTTC | CASSFGDREGDEQYF
15 | - | few | TRBJ2-1 | TRBV9 | TGTGCCAGCAGCACAAACCTCCACGGGATCAGCGAGCAGTTCTTC | CASSTNLHGISEQFF